This T cell receptor beta chain was captured by sequencing in a study of T cells after somatic rescue of genetic block. Trimming stripped 3 bases from V and 4 bases from J, with 5 bases between. Looked up from germline, CDR1 is SNHLY and CDR2 is FYNNEI. This CDR3 contains 12 residues. The protocol was immunoSEQ multiplex PCR, while the TCRdb copy is restricted to in-frame clones and leaves out a portion. The sample records 50,000 to 60,000 clones, 90% to 97% being singletons. This chain connects TRBV2 to TRBJ2-3; D may be TRBD1 (5 bases). This TCR derives from a child less than two years old. Sequencing input: peripheral blood mononuclear cells (PBMCs). The DNA of the CDR3 is TGTGCCAGCAGTGACAGGGCAGATACGCAGTATTTT. It codes for CASSDRADTQYF.